The present T cell receptor beta chain was sequenced within a study of T cell repertoires in breast cancer (dated by TCRdb to 2015 to 2016). Study-level background: Tumors, lymph nodes and peripheral blood lymphocytes from breast cancer patients were profiled in the study, along with peripheral blood from healthy control donors. Tumor-free lymph nodes were processed without enzymatic digestion, and blood samples were separated by Ficoll. The controls were nine healthy donors whose age range was similar to that of the patients. After being minced and digested with Liberase and DNase, tumors and tumor-involved lymph nodes were passed through 70-um and 40-um filters. On average, approximately 500,000 sequences per sample and about 10 reads per input cell were obtained by sequencing. Because breast cancer has a low mutational burden and common mutations are rare, the study reasoned that TCRs shared between breast cancer patients would target shared antigens. ER+/PR+ status was present in the majority of the roughly 19 patient tumors that were analyzed for shared TCRs.

Trimming costs V 8 bases and J 8 bases, and their ends lie 21 bases apart. From a lookup of the germline V gene, CDR1 and CDR2 are MNHEY and SVGAGI. The CDR3 is 14 residues long, ends included. CDR3 DNA only is kept here, 42 bases in frame from base 1. Concerning this clonotype itself: There is no known antigen for this receptor. A read error may be the cause here, since a much bigger clone is one base away. Since no conserved phenylalanine or tryptophan closes the CDR3, a read error is the likely cause.

Libraries were constructed by emulsion pairing. A second nested PCR with blocking oligos suppressed unpaired genes, then a third nested PCR added Illumina adaptors and barcodes. Each emulsion RT-PCR master mix contained about 5,000-260,000 T cells, with C-region, Stepout and V-region primers. The Micellula Emulsion and Purification Kit was used to generate emulsions, and Qiagen OneStep RT-PCR reagents were used for RT-PCR. Pooled libraries were sequenced on an Illumina MiSeq with paired-end 2 x 250 reads. From the authors' description of their analysis: In Galaxy, read pairs were joined and then clipped at the engineered overlap into separate alpha and beta files, and any unclipped reads were discarded. Alpha-beta pairs were assigned using CompleteTCR, a MiTCR-based pipeline in which chains sharing read cluster identifiers are linked by an R script. TCR sequences that were observed only once, about 1-3.4% of the total, were removed as potential sequencing errors. TCRdb reworked the public reads: Q25 trimming with fastp, MiXCR clone assembly, productive beta chains retained. Rows matching on CDR3 protein sequence are summarized as one entry with the most common DNA and genes. The V and J calls were determined by TCRdb, not by the authors. The sample has some 37,000 distinct CDR3 sequences on record, 35% to 50% of them singletons. The ten biggest clones cover 55% to 75% of the sample.

The study used an expanded emulsion RT-PCR method with primers for all TCR V genes to analyze paired alpha-beta TCRs of CD8+ T cells. Before emulsion RT-PCR, CD8+ T cells were isolated using a CD8 positive selection kit and then incubated overnight in around 9.6 IU/mL IL-2. Points the paper makes about the study in general: TRBV7 predominance was observed among shared TCRs, which possibly reflected tumor recognition or mispriming bias from eight TRBV7 primers. Shared TCRs were encoded by various nucleotide sequences, which suggests selection and expansion based on antigen. Sentinel lymph nodes involved by tumor shared about fourfold more TCRs with matched tumor repertoires than tumor-free nodes did (about 7.7% versus 2%). Around 18 TCR pairs were shared across seven or more patient tumors and rarely found in control blood, suggesting possible tumor specificity. Emulsion RT-PCR was considered qualitative rather than quantitative, because transcript abundance and primer differences skewed the recovery of clones. Discarding singleton TCRs and sampling only part of each tumor may have missed genuine antitumor clones.

Material for sequencing was CD8+ T cells. This chain joins TRBV6-5 to TRBJ1-2, and perhaps TRBD1 as D gene, on 6 matching bases. The receptor was isolated from a pool of human donors with breast cancer or a healthy control (not recorded which). The nucleotide sequence is TGTGCCAGCGGAATCGAGTACAGGGCTGCAGGCTACACCTTA. It specifies CASGIEYRAAGYTL.